This entry features one TCR beta chain sequence. CDR3 length: 14 amino acids. Germline V gives CDR1 SGHRS, CDR2 YFSETQ. V was cut by 0 bases and J by 4 bases, with 8 bases left in between. This entry comes from a study of blood T cell repertoires in COVID-19. Study background: The origin of the acute and convalescent COVID-19 samples was the United States, Italy and Spain. Nucleic acid was either cDNA or gDNA, and it came from T cells, B-cell-depleted T cells, or PBMCs.

The authors' processing: Reference gene primers were amplified, and this amplification served to estimate nucleated cell counts. The method was immunoSEQ multiplex PCR; TCRdb's version includes in-frame clones alone and lacks a portion of them. From that table come the V and J calls and clone size; the DNA was used to work out D and trimming. This sample has some 73,000 clones, with 82% found just once. The receptor comes from a woman in her sixties with acute or convalescent COVID-19. This chain joins TRBV5-1 and TRBJ1-3; no firm D call. The specimen was peripheral blood. The DNA of the CDR3 is TGCGCCAGCAGCTTGGCGACGGGGGGAAACACCATATATTTT. Amino acids: CASSLATGGNTIYF.